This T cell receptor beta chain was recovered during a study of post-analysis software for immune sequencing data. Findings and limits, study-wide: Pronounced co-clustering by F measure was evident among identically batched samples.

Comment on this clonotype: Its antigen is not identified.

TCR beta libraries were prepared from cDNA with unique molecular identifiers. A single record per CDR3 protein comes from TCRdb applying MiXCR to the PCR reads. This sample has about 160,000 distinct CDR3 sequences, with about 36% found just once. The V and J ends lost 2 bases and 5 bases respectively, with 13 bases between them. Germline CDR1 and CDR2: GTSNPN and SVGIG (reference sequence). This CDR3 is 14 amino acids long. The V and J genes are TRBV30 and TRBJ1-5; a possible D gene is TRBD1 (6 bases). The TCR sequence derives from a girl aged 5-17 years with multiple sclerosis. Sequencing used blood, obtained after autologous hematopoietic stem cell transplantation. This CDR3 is CAWSIQGGDQPQHF. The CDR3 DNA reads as TGTGCCTGGAGTATACAAGGGGGGGATCAGCCCCAGCATTTT.